This TCR beta chain was found in a study of T cell repertoires in ileal Crohn's disease. Study observations and caveats: All patients with clonality above 26.8% had endoscopic recurrence.

This clone was counted only a few times. What it binds is not known. In germline, CDR1 is SGDLS, CDR2 YYNGEE. This CDR3 is built from 14 residues. V lost 4 bases to trimming and J lost 0 bases, with 5 bases between them. Clones were sequenced by immunoSEQ multiplex PCR, and TCRdb holds only the in-frame ones, with some missing. This table has 9,000 to 13,000 clones, 80% to 90% appearing once. As to time point: neoterminal ileum biopsy at postoperative endoscopy, about 6 months after surgery. Sequencing used ileal tissue. V is TRBV9 and J is TRBJ2-6, with unresolved D. The sequence derives from an adult with Crohn's disease. The CDR3 nucleotides read TGTGCCAGCAGCCCTTCCTCTGGGGCCAACGTCCTGACTTTC. Translation gives CASSPSSGANVLTF.